This T cell receptor beta chain is drawn from a study of blood T cell repertoires in COVID-19. In the original analysis: Amplification of reference gene primers was used by the study to estimate nucleated cell counts. TCRdb's copy holds only in-frame clones and misses some; the assay was immunoSEQ multiplex PCR. The V and J calls and the clone size are those of that table, but D and trimming were determined from the DNA. The sample comprises over 85,000 clones, roughly 89% of which are singletons, and about 4.2% rests with the top ten. The sample consisted of peripheral blood. This receptor was taken from a human donor with COVID-19, enrolled during active disease. The donor label of this sample is uncertain.

CDR3 in DNA: TGTGCCAGCTCACCGGCAGGCTCTGCCGGGGAGCTGTTTTTT. Its translation is CASSPAGSAGELFF. The rearrangement links TRBV18 to TRBJ2-2; D gene uncertain. The germline V and J ends were trimmed by 3 bases and 6 bases, with 11 bases remaining between them. The CDR3 spans 14 residues. Germline assignment: CDR1 KGHSH and CDR2 LQKENI.